This is a list of T cell receptor beta chains from one sample in a study of type 1 and type 2 diabetes patients. TCRdb reanalysed the multiplex PCR reads using MiXCR and keeps one entry per CDR3 protein. There are under 300,000 distinct CDR3 sequences in the sample; more than 45% occur only once, and roughly 13% lies in the top ten. Sequencing was carried out using peripheral blood mononuclear cells (PBMCs). The receptors originated from a man younger than 35 with type 2 diabetes. CDR3s include the opening cysteine and the closing phenylalanine or tryptophan. D genes are given only for firm matches. Where a row states a size, it is once, few, many or the class of an expanded clone; other rows omit it.

v_gene,abundance,j_gene,d_gene,CDR3aa,CDR3nt
TRBV2,NA,TRBJ1-1,NA,CASRAIGTKNTEAFF,TGTGCCAGCCGGGCTATCGGGACAAAAAACACTGAAGCTTTCTTT
TRBV6-6,NA,TRBJ1-4,TRBD1,CASSYIQGATNEKLFF,TGTGCCAGCAGTTATATCCAGGGGGCCACTAATGAAAAACTGTTTTTT
TRBV7-7,NA,TRBJ1-2,NA,CASSLAVDNRTNYGYTF,TGTGCTAGCAGCTTAGCGGTGGACAACAGAACTAACTATGGCTACACCTTC
TRBV15,many,TRBJ2-2,TRBD2,CATTGGDTGELFF,TGTGCCACCACGGGAGGGGACACCGGGGAGCTGTTTTTT
TRBV19,NA,TRBJ1-1,TRBD1,CASNNFGQGFAEAFF,TGTGCCAGTAATAACTTCGGACAGGGATTTGCTGAAGCTTTCTTT
TRBV19,few,TRBJ2-1,TRBD1,CASKQGSSYNEQFF,TGTGCCAGTAAACAGGGGAGCTCCTACAATGAGCAGTTCTTC
TRBV12-3/TRBV12-4,NA,TRBJ1-2,NA,CASSRGGYGYTF,TGTGCCAGTTCCAGGGGTGGCTATGGCTACACCTTC
TRBV2,many,TRBJ2-5,NA,CASSEVRGVKETQYF,TGTGCCAGCAGTGAAGTTCGCGGGGTTAAGGAGACCCAGTACTTC
TRBV7-9,few,TRBJ2-3,NA,CASSHHVMGSTDTQYF,TGTGCCAGCAGCCACCACGTAATGGGGAGCACAGATACGCAGTATTTT
TRBV20-1,few,TRBJ2-7,NA,CSARGLSYEQYF,TGCAGTGCCAGAGGACTTTCCTACGAGCAGTACTTC
TRBV19,NA,TRBJ1-1,NA,CASSRAAGVYTEAFF,TGTGCCAGTAGTCGTGCGGCGGGGGTTTACACTGAAGCTTTCTTT
TRBV7-2,few,TRBJ1-2,TRBD1,CASSLPTGGKGGYTF,TGTGCCAGCAGCTTACCAACAGGGGGCAAAGGTGGCTACACCTTC
TRBV6-5,few,TRBJ1-6,NA,CASSSGTLNSPLHF,TGTGCCAGCAGCTCCGGGACCCTGAATTCACCCCTCCACTTT
TRBV2,few,TRBJ2-5,NA,CASSESGSTETQYF,TGTGCCAGCAGTGAAAGTGGCAGTACGGAGACCCAGTACTTC
TRBV27,few,TRBJ1-6,NA,CASRTTGFGDSPLHF,TGTGCCAGCAGAACCACAGGGTTCGGCGATTCACCCCTCCACTTT
TRBV7-3,few,TRBJ2-3,NA,CASSFQGTDTQYF,TGTGCCAGCAGCTTTCAGGGCACAGATACGCAGTATTTT
TRBV7-2,few,TRBJ2-7,NA,CASSYKGEQYF,TGTGCCAGCAGCTATAAGGGCGAGCAGTACTTC
TRBV20-1,NA,TRBJ2-4,NA,CSALGVTAKNIQYF,TGCAGTGCCCTCGGGGTAACGGCCAAAAACATTCAGTACTTC
TRBV7-2,once,TRBJ2-7,NA,CASSLPPWGSYEQYF,TGTGCCAGCAGCTTACCTCCGTGGGGCAGCTACGAGCAGTACTTC
TRBV20-1,NA,TRBJ1-2,NA,CSARAQVSYGYTF,TGCAGTGCTAGAGCTCAGGTTTCCTATGGCTACACCTTC
TRBV11-2,NA,TRBJ2-7,TRBD2,CASSLTPAGGIQYEQYF,TGTGCCAGCAGCTTAACACCAGCCGGGGGGATCCAGTACGAGCAGTACTTC
TRBV2,few,TRBJ2-3,TRBD1,CASTLDRGRDTQYF,TGTGCCAGCACCCTGGACAGGGGGCGGGATACGCAGTATTTT
TRBV28,few,TRBJ1-6,NA,CASSTRTSPGSPLHF,TGTGCCAGCAGTACCCGGACAAGCCCAGGTTCACCCCTCCACTTT
TRBV14,few,TRBJ2-3,NA,CASSQASHRTDTQYF,TGTGCCAGCAGCCAAGCTAGCCATCGCACAGATACGCAGTATTTT
TRBV6-5,many,TRBJ2-7,NA,CASSLGADEQYF,TGTGCCAGCAGTTTGGGGGCTGACGAGCAGTACTTC
TRBV5-1,once,TRBJ2-2,NA,CASSLNGPMTGELFF,TGCGCCAGCAGCTTGAACGGACCGATGACCGGGGAGCTGTTTTTT
TRBV29-1,NA,TRBJ2-5,NA,CSVAAGRETQYF,TGCAGCGTTGCGGCGGGCCGCGAGACCCAGTACTTC
TRBV20-1,NA,TRBJ2-7,NA,CSARGRVRYEQYF,TGCAGTGCTAGGGGCAGGGTCAGGTACGAGCAGTACTTC
TRBV28,NA,TRBJ1-2,NA,CASSSGRGWWGYTF,TGTGCCAGCAGTTCCGGTCGAGGTTGGTGGGGCTACACCTTC
TRBV30,once,TRBJ2-7,TRBD2,CAWSAGTSGTYYEQYF,TGTGCCTGGAGCGCCGGGACTAGCGGGACATACTACGAGCAGTACTTC
TRBV7-9,NA,TRBJ1-4,NA,CASSSREEGEKLFF,TGTGCCAGCAGCTCCAGGGAGGAAGGTGAAAAACTGTTTTTT
TRBV2,NA,TRBJ2-1,TRBD2,CASRDFGGGNNEQFF,TGTGCCAGCAGGGACTTCGGGGGAGGGAACAATGAGCAGTTCTTC
TRBV9,NA,TRBJ2-3,NA,CASSVVLGTDTQYF,TGTGCCAGCAGCGTAGTTTTAGGCACAGATACGCAGTATTTT
TRBV10-3,NA,TRBJ1-2,NA,CTSSYFERDGYTF,TGTACCAGCAGTTACTTTGAAAGGGATGGCTACACCTTC
TRBV20-1,NA,TRBJ1-1,TRBD1,CSANPRQGNTEAFF,TGCAGTGCCAATCCAAGACAGGGGAACACTGAAGCTTTCTTT
TRBV19,NA,TRBJ1-1,NA,CASSIAGYLSEAFF,TGTGCCAGTAGTATAGCAGGGTACCTCTCTGAAGCTTTCTTT
TRBV19,once,TRBJ1-5,TRBD1,CASSFGDDRGPQPQHF,TGTGCCAGTAGTTTTGGGGACGACAGGGGGCCTCAGCCCCAGCATTTT
TRBV14,NA,TRBJ1-1,NA,CASSVDEGTNTEAFF,TGTGCCAGCAGCGTAGATGAGGGAACAAACACTGAAGCTTTCTTT
TRBV4-1,NA,TRBJ2-3,NA,CASSGPGGQSRGTDTQYF,TGCGCCAGCAGCGGACCGGGTGGTCAATCCAGGGGCACAGATACGCAGTATTTT
TRBV15,many,TRBJ2-7,NA,CATSRERQSSYEQYF,TGTGCCACCAGCAGAGAAAGACAGAGCTCCTACGAGCAGTACTTC
TRBV7-9,NA,TRBJ1-1,TRBD1,CASSLGEGAQNTEAFF,TGTGCCAGCAGCTTAGGTGAGGGGGCCCAGAACACTGAAGCTTTCTTT
TRBV2,few,TRBJ2-2,NA,CASRDTRYTGELFF,TGTGCCAGCAGGGACACTCGATACACCGGGGAGCTGTTTTTT
TRBV10-3,NA,TRBJ2-3,NA,CAISLAQGIGTDTQYF,TGTGCCATCAGCCTTGCCCAGGGAATCGGCACAGATACGCAGTATTTT
TRBV11-2,NA,TRBJ2-7,NA,CASSPYDEQYF,TGTGCCAGCAGCCCTTACGATGAGCAGTACTTC
TRBV4-3,once,TRBJ2-7,NA,CASSPEAGPGFVAEQYF,TGCGCCAGCAGCCCAGAGGCAGGACCTGGATTCGTGGCCGAGCAGTACTTC
TRBV24-1,NA,TRBJ2-3,TRBD1,CATSVPGQGTDTQYF,TGTGCCACCAGTGTACCGGGACAGGGAACAGATACGCAGTATTTT
TRBV19,few,TRBJ2-5,NA,CASSPSFQETQYF,TGTGCCAGTAGTCCAAGTTTCCAAGAGACCCAGTACTTC
TRBV19,once,TRBJ1-1,NA,CASSPDRASRPEAFF,TGTGCCAGTAGTCCCGACCGTGCATCCCGGCCTGAAGCTTTCTTT
TRBV27,NA,TRBJ2-5,NA,CASSLKVGGRLGETQYF,TGTGCCAGCAGTCTTAAGGTCGGGGGGCGGTTAGGGGAGACCCAGTACTTC
TRBV20-1,NA,TRBJ1-1,NA,CSARARIKNTEAFF,TGCAGTGCTAGAGCCCGTATCAAGAACACTGAAGCTTTCTTT
TRBV7-2,NA,TRBJ1-6,NA,CASKGQSNSPLHF,TGTGCCAGCAAAGGACAGAGCAATTCACCCCTCCACTTT
TRBV6-5,NA,TRBJ2-7,NA,CASTKRTPSTTGTKVYEQYF,TGTGCCAGCACCAAACGGACCCCTAGCACGACCGGGACGAAAGTCTACGAGCAGTACTTC